This TCR beta chain is from a study of cytomegalovirus exposure and HLA in healthy donors. Study summary: HLA-typed donors contributed around 85 million unique TCRs, which were held in an early data release.

In this sample, this clone turned up a few times. Its antigen remains unknown. PCR amplification relied on 60 Vbeta primers (plus 13 Jbeta primers). TCRdb keeps only in-frame clones here, not all; method: immunoSEQ multiplex PCR. The data contain some 90,000 clones, 81% of them seen just once; the ten biggest clones take up about a tenth. Investigators did not record CMV serostatus for this donor. Germline lookup yields CDR1 GTSNPN and CDR2 SVGIG (reference sequence). V was clipped by 0 bases and J by 3 bases, with 12 bases between them. CDR3 size: 14 residues. General study points: Further analysis, carried out later, found HLA-associated TCR beta chains more clonally expanded than equally common other chains.

The chain couples TRBV30 to TRBJ2-7; possible D gene TRBD1, 5 bases. Sequencing input: PBMCs. The clonotype originates from a human donor in good health. The CDR3 is CAWSVERQGYEQYF. CDR3 nucleotides: TGTGCCTGGAGTGTAGAACGCCAGGGCTACGAGCAGTACTTC.